The 29 T cell receptor beta chains reported below all come from one sample, sequenced in a study of neoadjuvant anti-PD-1 for oral cavity cancer. The time point denotes: after neoadjuvant nivolumab, at surgical resection. Only in-frame clones appear in the TCRdb table, and some are missing; sequencing was by immunoSEQ multiplex PCR. Of 7,000 to 9,500 clones listed, around three quarters are singletons. This material consisted of PBMCs, taken after nivolumab (anti-PD-1) treatment. These receptors were obtained from a person between 40 and 85 years old with oral cavity squamous cell carcinoma.

The V and J genes are TRBV30 and TRBJ2-5; 15 nucleotides line up with TRBD2. Trimming removed 3 bases from V and 5 bases from J; junction bases left unmatched: 10. Germline V gene data show CDR1 as GTSNPN and CDR2 as SVGIG (reference sequence). There are 17 residues in the CDR3. The CDR3 nucleotides read TGTGCCTGGAGCGCCCCCGGGACTAGCGGGGGGCGGGAGACCCAGTACTTC. Protein product: CAWSAPGTSGGRETQYF.

This clone appeared a few times. This chain links TRBV18 with TRBJ1-1, with D unresolved. The CDR3 has 15 amino acids. Deletions cut 3 bases from V and 1 base from J, with 12 bases between. Germline values: CDR1 KGHSH, CDR2 LQKENI. The CDR3 spells CASSPLSSGNTEAFF. CDR3 sequence (DNA): TGTGCCAGCTCACCTCTCAGTTCGGGGAACACTGAAGCTTTCTTT.

The chain combines TRBV19 with TRBJ2-7, with 8 positions matching TRBD2. Germline V gene data show CDR1 as LNHDA and CDR2 as SQIVND (reference sequence). This CDR3 contains 14 residues. V was pared by 3 bases and J by 5 bases, with 6 bases of the junction left unmatched. CDR3 DNA sequence: TGTGCCAGTAGTATTGGGACTAGTGTCAACGAGCAGTACTTC. It is translated as CASSIGTSVNEQYF. The complete variable domain, with remaining parts taken from reference TRBV19 and TRBJ2-7, reads DGGITQSPKYLFRKEGQNVTLSCEQNLNHDAMYWYRQDPGQGLRLIYYSQIVNDFQKGDIAEGYSVSREKKESFPLTVTSAQKNPTAFYLCASSIGTSVNEQYFGPGTRLTVT.

In the case of this clone: The sample has other DNA sequences that encode this CDR3 too. The chain employs TRBV27 and TRBJ1-4; no definite D call. Per the germline V gene, CDR1 is MNHEY and CDR2 is SMNVEV (reference sequence). The CDR3 covers 12 residues. The V end was cut by 3 bases, the J end by 7 bases, with 6 bases between. The CDR3 is CASSFIGEKLFF. CDR3 coding DNA: TGTGCCAGCAGTTTCATCGGTGAAAAACTGTTTTTT.

The chain recombines TRBV19 with TRBJ2-7; D remains unclear. This CDR3 is built from 13 residues. The V gene's germline CDR1 is LNHDA and CDR2 SQIVND (reference sequence). Trimming pared 4 bases from V and 4 bases from J, leaving 11 bases between. CDR3 residues: CASSRAGSYEQYF. The CDR3 region has the DNA TGTGCCAGTAGTAGGGCAGGAAGTTACGAGCAGTACTTC.

This chain joins TRBV7-2 and TRBJ1-1; perhaps TRBD1 as D (5 bases). The CDR3 is 15 residues long. Between the trimmed V and J ends, which lost 5 bases and 5 bases, there was a span of 18 bases. Germline-derived CDR1 and CDR2 are SGHTA and FQGNSA. In DNA, the CDR3 is TGTGCCAGCAGCCCACAAAGTCGGGGGAGGACTGAAGCTTTCTTT. Residues: CASSPQSRGRTEAFF.

This chain connects TRBV21-1 to TRBJ2-1; the table calls TRBD2, which could not be checked here. TRBV21-1 is a documented pseudogene. CDR3 length: 18 amino acids. CDR3 sequence (DNA): TGTGCCAGCAGGTGTCCCGGGACTAGCGGGGGGGTCTACAATGAGCAGTTCTTC. Its protein is CASRCPGTSGGVYNEQFF.

The genes are TRBV15 and TRBJ1-2; D not certain. The germline V gene encodes CDR1 LNHNV and CDR2 YYDKDF (reference sequence). V lost 0 bases, J lost 8 bases, and 10 bases lay in between. The CDR3 extends over 13 amino acids. This CDR3 is CATSRDGSKGYTF. The CDR3 coding sequence is TGTGCCACCAGCAGAGATGGATCCAAAGGCTACACCTTC.

The rearrangement links TRBV7-9 to TRBJ1-2, with D possibly being TRBD1 (6 bases). The CDR3 covers 12 residues. CDR1 and CDR2 from the germline V gene are SEHNR and FQNEAQ (reference sequence). V was clipped by 3 bases and J by 10 bases, with 12 bases between them. The CDR3 here is CASSLGGALYTF. CDR3 DNA sequence: TGTGCCAGCAGCTTGGGGGGGGCCCTCTACACCTTC.

In this sample, this clone turned up a few times. J is TRBJ2-7 and V is TRBV30, with 10 bases identical to TRBD2. V gave up 5 bases and J gave up 6 bases; unmatched junction bases: 10. The CDR3 consists of 14 residues. Germline CDR1 and CDR2: GTSNPN and SVGIG (reference sequence). The CDR3 coding sequence is TGTGCCTGGGGTAGCGGGGGGCCCACCCGCGAGCAGTACTTC. The encoded protein is CAWGSGGPTREQYF.

This clone was detected only a few times. The chain uses TRBV27 and TRBJ2-1; 7 bases line up with TRBD1. V lost 5 bases to trimming and J lost 9 bases; unmatched junction nucleotides: 4. The CDR3 extends over 12 amino acids. CDR1 MNHEY and CDR2 SMNVEV come from the germline V gene (reference sequence). The CDR3 sequence is CASSIRGSEQFF. In DNA, the CDR3 is TGTGCCAGCAGTATCAGGGGGTCTGAGCAGTTCTTC.

The CDR3 bases are TGTGCCAGCAGTTTGGGCAGTGAGCAGTTCTTC. It is translated as CASSLGSEQFF. V is TRBV28 and J is TRBJ2-1; D unclear. Trimming removed 3 bases from V and 9 bases from J, with 6 bases in between. CDR1 and CDR2 (germline): MDHEN, SYDVKM. The CDR3 is 11 amino acids. Full variable domain (outside the CDR3, taken from reference TRBV28 and TRBJ2-1): DVKVTQSSRYLVKRTGEKVFLECVQDMDHENMFWYRQDPGLGLRLIYFSYDVKMKEKGDIPEGYSVSREKKERFSLILESASTNQTSMYLCASSLGSEQFFGPGTRLTVL.

The chain has TRBV7-2 and TRBJ1-4; D remains ambiguous. The CDR3 consists of 13 residues. The germline CDR1 and CDR2 sequences are SGHTA and FQGNSA. Between the trimmed V and J ends, which lost 0 bases and 6 bases, there was a span of 5 bases. CDR3 DNA: TGTGCCAGCAGCTTAGCAGTATATGAAAAACTGTTTTTT. Protein sequence: CASSLAVYEKLFF. Based on the CDR3 plus reference TRBV7-2 and TRBJ1-4, the full variable domain is GAGVSQSPSNKVTEKGKDVELRCDPISGHTALYWYRQSLGQGLEFLIYFQGNSAPDKSGLPSDRFSAERTGGSVSTLTIQRTQQEDSAVYLCASSLAVYEKLFFGSGTQLSVL.

The rearrangement links TRBV9 to TRBJ1-3; TRBD1 matches at 10 bases. V was clipped by 4 bases and J by 8 bases; unmatched bases: 9. CDR1 is SGDLS, CDR2 YYNGEE, per germline. The CDR3 spans 15 residues. The CDR3: CASSPGQGSGDTIYF. For the CDR3, the DNA is TGTGCCAGCAGCCCGGGACAGGGGAGTGGGGACACCATATATTTT.

This clone has a single count. This chain joins TRBV7-6 and TRBJ2-5, with D perhaps TRBD1 (6 bases). Per germline, CDR1 SGHVS and CDR2 FNYEAQ. The CDR3 has 16 amino acids. V lost 5 bases and J 5 bases, leaving 21 bases between the germline ends. The CDR3 loop reads CASSRLPGAGWETQYF. CDR3 DNA sequence: TGTGCCAGCAGCCGCCTCCCAGGGGCAGGGTGGGAGACCCAGTACTTC.

This clone was detected only a few times. The V call is TRBV10-2, the J call TRBJ2-5, with 9 bases matching TRBD2. Germline CDR1 and CDR2: WSHSY and SAAADI. With 7 bases clipped from V and 3 bases from J, the junction kept 6 bases outside the gene matches. The CDR3 length is 14 residues. Here the CDR3 DNA reads TGCGCCAGCATGAGGCTAGCGGGGAAAGAGACCCAGTACTTC. As protein: CASMRLAGKETQYF.

This chain links TRBV5-1 with TRBJ2-1; the match to TRBD2 covers 8 bases. The V gene end was trimmed by 4 bases and the J gene end by 12 bases; junction bases not matched to a gene: 15. CDR1 is SGHRS and CDR2 is YFSETQ in the germline V gene. The CDR3 length is 15 residues. CDR3 region: CASSASGGAFEWQFF. The CDR3 nucleotides are TGCGCCAGCAGCGCAAGCGGGGGCGCCTTTGAATGGCAGTTCTTC.

The CDR3 DNA follows: TGTGCCAGCAGCTTAGGTACAGGGCCAAGCTCTGGAAACACCATATATTTT. This translates into CASSLGTGPSSGNTIYF. The chain carries TRBV11-2 and TRBJ1-3; perhaps TRBD1 as D (6 bases). V was pared by 1 base and J by 0 bases, with 13 bases between. There are 17 residues in the CDR3. Germline V lookup: CDR1 SGHAT, CDR2 FQNNGV.

The table lists this clone with a few counts. The chain has TRBV2 and TRBJ1-4; 7 bases line up with TRBD1. Germline V gene lookup returns CDR1 SNHLY and CDR2 FYNNEI. After removal of 6 bases from V and 12 bases from J, the junction contained 4 bases not matched to a gene. The CDR3 totals 11 residues. The CDR3 region is CASRYQGELFF. The DNA for the CDR3 is TGTGCCAGCAGATACCAGGGGGAACTGTTTTTT.

This clone is large in the sample. The chain carries TRBV27 and TRBJ1-2; TRBD1 matches at 7 bases. V shed 0 bases and J 7 bases; nucleotides not matched to a gene: 5. This CDR3 contains 14 residues. The germline CDR1 and CDR2 sequences are MNHEY and SMNVEV (reference sequence). CDR3 DNA: TGTGCCAGCAGTTTATCGACAGGGATGAGTGGCTACACCTTC. Translating gives CASSLSTGMSGYTF.

CDR3 loop: CASRQPGHNYGYTF. The CDR3 DNA follows: TGTGCCAGCAGGCAACCGGGACATAACTATGGCTACACCTTC. The chain combines TRBV6-6 with TRBJ1-2; a weak D match, TRBD1 (6 bases). CDR3 length: 14 residues. With 6 bases removed from V and 1 base from J, the gap between germline ends came to 12 bases. Germline V gene lookup returns CDR1 MNHNY and CDR2 SVGAGI (reference sequence).

The sample holds one count of this clone. The V call is TRBV7-2, the J call TRBJ2-5; no definite D call. V lost 1 base, J lost 1 base, and 7 bases lay in between. Germline CDR1 reads SGHTA; CDR2 reads FQGNSA. CDR3 size: 14 residues. The CDR3 nucleotides are TGTGCCAGCAGCTTAGTCATGATCCAAGAGACCCAGTACTTC. Amino acid sequence: CASSLVMIQETQYF.

The V call is TRBV29-1, the J call TRBJ2-5; no reliable D call. The CDR3 contains 9 residues. Trimming stripped 5 bases from V and 5 bases from J, with 3 bases between. The germline CDR1 and CDR2 sequences are SQVTM and ANQGSEA. The CDR3 loop is CSVPETQYF. The CDR3 nucleotides read TGCAGCGTTCCGGAGACCCAGTACTTC.

A few counts support this clone. The CDR3 nucleotides read TGTGCCAGCGGCAGGGGGCTTCGTCAGCCCCAGCATTTT. It codes for CASGRGLRQPQHF. The V gene is TRBV6-1, the J gene TRBJ1-5; 8 bases map to TRBD1. The CDR3 sequence is 13 residues long. The V and J ends lost 8 bases and 6 bases, in that order; junction bases with no gene match: 6. From germline, CDR1 is MNHNS and CDR2 SASEGT.

This clone was seen a handful of times. The rearrangement links TRBV5-1 to TRBJ1-6; D is possibly TRBD1 (6 bases). The CDR3 is 13 amino acids. Germline V gene data show CDR1 as SGHRS and CDR2 as YFSETQ. V lost 4 bases and J 6 bases, leaving 8 bases between the germline ends. As DNA, the CDR3 is TGCGCCAGCAGCCAGGACAGTAATTCACCCCTCCACTTT. It yields the protein CASSQDSNSPLHF.

The V gene is TRBV7-8, the J gene TRBJ1-2; weak D call: TRBD1 (6 bases). Trimming removed 4 bases from V and 8 bases from J, with 17 bases in between. Germline-derived CDR1 and CDR2 are SGHVS and FQNEAQ. The CDR3 is 14 amino acids. The CDR3: CASSSDRSGSGYTF. CDR3 in DNA: TGTGCCAGCAGCTCTGACAGGTCAGGGTCCGGCTACACCTTC.

The chain carries TRBV27 and TRBJ2-2, with D perhaps being TRBD1 or TRBD2 (6 bases each). The CDR3 has 15 residues. Trimming left V 4 bases short and J 3 bases short, with 12 bases between. Germline CDR1 MNHEY, CDR2 SMNVEV (reference sequence). The chain's CDR3 is CASSSGAMHTGELFF. The CDR3 bases are TGTGCCAGCAGTTCGGGGGCGATGCACACCGGGGAGCTGTTTTTT.

CDR3 residues: CASPGQGDYNEQFF. The CDR3 DNA follows: TGTGCCAGCCCCGGGCAGGGGGACTACAATGAGCAGTTCTTC. The chain couples TRBV7-9 to TRBJ2-1; 7 bases are a match to TRBD1. J gave up 3 bases and V 8 bases, and 7 bases lay outside the gene matches. The CDR3 extends over 14 amino acids. Germline V CDR1 and CDR2: SEHNR, FQNEAQ (reference sequence). The full variable domain, rest sourced from reference TRBV7-9 and TRBJ2-1, is DTGVSQNPRHKITKRGQNVTFRCDPISEHNRLYWYRQTLGQGPEFLTYFQNEAQLEKSRLLSDRFSAERPKGSFSTLEIQRTEQGDSAMYLCASPGQGDYNEQFFGPGTRLTVL.

This clone was found a few times. This chain connects TRBV27 to TRBJ1-2, with TRBD1 matching over 7 bases. Germline V gene sequence: CDR1 MNHEY, CDR2 SMNVEV (reference sequence). This CDR3 has 14 amino acids. V lost 6 bases to trimming and J lost 4 bases; unmatched junction nucleotides: 8. CDR3 coding DNA: TGTGCCAGCAGCCCGACAGGGAAAATCTATGGCTACACCTTC. Translation: CASSPTGKIYGYTF.